Listed below are T cell receptor beta chains from one sample, sequenced in a study of CD8+ T cells in alopecia areata. Produced via immunoSEQ multiplex PCR; TCRdb's table is partial and in-frame only. Of about 64,000 clones in the sample, roughly 47% were seen once. Sequencing used NKG2D-low CD8+ T cells sorted from blood. The source of these receptors is a human donor with alopecia areata. Each CDR3 is given with its conserved first and last residue. The D gene is left open where the match is weak. Some rows have no size entry. The others give once, few or many, or a class for an expanded clone.

V: TRBV7-2
D: .
size: few
J: TRBJ2-2
CDR3: CASSLHRTDLTGELFF
DNA: TGTGCCAGCAGCTTACATAGGACAGACTTAACCGGGGAGCTGTTTTTT

V: TRBV4-3
D: .
size: .
J: TRBJ2-7
CDR3: CASSQDHGGGGLGAYEQYF
DNA: TGCGCCAGCAGCCAAGATCACGGTGGGGGAGGTCTCGGCGCCTACGAGCAGTACTTC

V: TRBV27
D: .
size: .
J: TRBJ1-1
CDR3: CASSSTVNTEAFF
DNA: TGTGCCAGCAGCTCGACAGTGAACACTGAAGCTTTCTTT

V: TRBV11-2
D: .
size: .
J: TRBJ2-3
CDR3: CASSFTDTQYF
DNA: TGTGCCAGCAGCTTCACAGATACGCAGTATTTT

V: TRBV7-6
D: TRBD2
size: .
J: TRBJ2-7
CDR3: CASSSLGGVGEQYF
DNA: TGTGCCAGCAGCTCCCTGGGGGGGGTTGGCGAGCAGTACTTC

V: TRBV5-1
D: .
size: .
J: TRBJ2-2
CDR3: CASSLRTGTGELFF
DNA: TGCGCCAGCAGCTTACGAACAGGGACCGGGGAGCTGTTTTTT

V: TRBV19
D: TRBD2
size: few
J: TRBJ2-7
CDR3: CASSSSLAGYEQYF
DNA: TGTGCCAGTAGTTCCAGCCTAGCGGGCTACGAGCAGTACTTC

V: TRBV29-1
D: .
size: few
J: TRBJ2-2
CDR3: CSVEGSPGELFF
DNA: TGCAGCGTTGAAGGGAGTCCCGGGGAGCTGTTTTTT

V: TRBV7-2
D: TRBD1
size: .
J: TRBJ2-7
CDR3: CASSSSEGTDNYEQYF
DNA: TGTGCCAGCAGCTCAAGCGAGGGGACAGACAACTACGAGCAGTACTTC

V: TRBV7-6
D: .
size: .
J: TRBJ2-7
CDR3: CASSLDGTYEQYF
DNA: TGTGCCAGCAGCTTGGACGGCACCTACGAGCAGTACTTC

V: TRBV7-8
D: TRBD2
size: few
J: TRBJ2-1
CDR3: CASSAGTSAYNEQFF
DNA: TGTGCCAGCAGCGCGGGGACTAGCGCGTACAATGAGCAGTTCTTC

V: TRBV2
D: TRBD1
size: .
J: TRBJ1-1
CDR3: CASSGGRQGASVNTEAFF
DNA: TGTGCCAGCAGTGGTGGGAGACAGGGGGCTTCTGTGAACACTGAAGCTTTCTTT

V: TRBV27
D: .
size: few
J: TRBJ2-1
CDR3: CASSFYRDEQFF
DNA: TGTGCCAGCAGTTTTTACAGGGATGAGCAGTTCTTC

V: TRBV27
D: TRBD1
size: .
J: TRBJ2-7
CDR3: CASSPGQAYEQYF
DNA: TGTGCCAGCAGTCCGGGACAGGCCTACGAGCAGTACTTC

V: TRBV29-1
D: .
size: .
J: TRBJ2-7
CDR3: CSVPGDGAYEQYF
DNA: TGCAGCGTTCCAGGGGATGGGGCCTACGAGCAGTACTTC

V: TRBV13
D: .
size: .
J: TRBJ2-5
CDR3: CASSEEAAETQYF
DNA: TGTGCCAGCAGCGAAGAGGCAGCCGAGACCCAGTACTTC

V: TRBV19
D: .
size: .
J: TRBJ1-1
CDR3: CASSPRTPNTEAFF
DNA: TGTGCCAGTAGTCCACGGACCCCGAACACTGAAGCTTTCTTT

V: TRBV29-1
D: .
size: .
J: TRBJ1-2
CDR3: CSVEDLRDYGCTF
DNA: TGCAGCGTTGAAGATCTCAGGGACTATGGCTGCACCTTC

V: TRBV6-5
D: TRBD1
size: .
J: TRBJ2-5
CDR3: CASSAGTEQETQYF
DNA: TGTGCCAGCTCTGCCGGGACAGAGCAAGAGACCCAGTACTTC

V: TRBV28
D: .
size: .
J: TRBJ2-7
CDR3: CASSYEQYF
DNA: TGTGCCAGCAGTTACGAGCAGTACTTC

V: TRBV7-9
D: .
size: .
J: TRBJ1-1
CDR3: CASTYGSSEAFF
DNA: TGTGCCAGCACCTACGGGAGTTCTGAAGCTTTCTTT

V: TRBV6-5
D: .
size: once
J: TRBJ1-2
CDR3: CASSYGPGTQGYTF
DNA: TGTGCCAGCAGTTACGGGCCCGGGACGCAAGGCTACACCTTC

V: TRBV19
D: .
size: .
J: TRBJ1-1
CDR3: CASSIGAAAFF
DNA: TGTGCCAGTAGTATTGGGGCGGCAGCTTTCTTT

V: TRBV27
D: TRBD1
size: .
J: TRBJ2-7
CDR3: CASSATGVVYEQYF
DNA: TGTGCCAGCAGTGCGACAGGGGTTGTTTACGAGCAGTACTTC

V: TRBV7-9
D: .
size: few
J: TRBJ2-7
CDR3: CASSTGATYEQYF
DNA: TGTGCCAGCAGCACCGGGGCTACCTACGAGCAGTACTTC

V: TRBV5-1
D: TRBD2
size: .
J: TRBJ2-2
CDR3: CASRLATGELFF
DNA: TGCGCCAGCAGACTAGCGACCGGGGAGCTGTTTTTT

V: TRBV28
D: .
size: .
J: TRBJ2-1
CDR3: CASSFPRARDEQFF
DNA: TGTGCCAGCAGTTTTCCCAGGGCTAGGGATGAGCAGTTCTTC

V: TRBV27
D: .
size: few
J: TRBJ1-1
CDR3: CASSGSTEAFF
DNA: TGTGCCAGCAGTGGGAGCACTGAAGCTTTCTTT

V: TRBV28
D: TRBD2
size: .
J: TRBJ2-1
CDR3: CASRLRGLALYNEQFF
DNA: TGTGCCAGCAGATTAAGAGGACTAGCGCTCTACAATGAGCAGTTCTTC

V: TRBV6-5
D: .
size: .
J: TRBJ2-5
CDR3: CASSYSGQETQYF
DNA: TGTGCCAGCAGTTATTCAGGACAAGAGACCCAGTACTTC

V: TRBV14
D: TRBD1
size: .
J: TRBJ1-1
CDR3: CASSPIDRDTEAFF
DNA: TGTGCCAGCAGCCCCATAGACAGGGACACTGAAGCTTTCTTT

V: TRBV30
D: .
size: .
J: TRBJ1-5
CDR3: CAWSLWGGNQPQHF
DNA: TGTGCCTGGAGTCTCTGGGGAGGCAATCAGCCCCAGCATTTT

V: TRBV5-1
D: .
size: .
J: TRBJ2-7
CDR3: CASSFGDGTYEQYF
DNA: TGCGCCAGCAGCTTCGGCGACGGAACCTACGAGCAGTACTTC

V: TRBV27
D: .
size: .
J: TRBJ2-3
CDR3: CASSLFDGSTDTQYF
DNA: TGTGCCAGCAGTTTATTCGATGGAAGCACAGATACGCAGTATTTT

V: TRBV5-4
D: .
size: few
J: TRBJ2-5
CDR3: CASSFSPNQETQYF
DNA: TGTGCCAGCAGCTTCTCGCCGAACCAAGAGACCCAGTACTTC

V: TRBV7-9
D: TRBD1
size: .
J: TRBJ2-5
CDR3: CASSFLGQGRETQYF
DNA: TGTGCCAGCAGCTTCCTTGGACAGGGACGGGAGACCCAGTACTTC

V: TRBV25-1
D: .
size: .
J: TRBJ1-1
CDR3: CASSPRTDTEAFF
DNA: TGTGCCAGCAGTCCCAGGACGGACACTGAAGCTTTCTTT

V: TRBV27
D: .
size: .
J: TRBJ2-7
CDR3: CATGFGVEQYF
DNA: TGTGCCACAGGATTTGGGGTCGAGCAGTACTTC

V: TRBV30
D: .
size: few
J: TRBJ2-5
CDR3: CAWSVAGETQYF
DNA: TGTGCCTGGAGTGTAGCGGGTGAGACCCAGTACTTC

V: TRBV4-3
D: .
size: .
J: TRBJ1-6
CDR3: CASSQQGQRNSPLHF
DNA: TGCGCCAGCAGCCAACAGGGGCAACGGAATTCACCCCTCCACTTT

V: TRBV10-3
D: TRBD1
size: few
J: TRBJ2-7
CDR3: CAIRTGDYEQYF
DNA: TGTGCCATCAGAACAGGGGACTACGAGCAGTACTTC

V: TRBV29-1
D: .
size: .
J: TRBJ2-2
CDR3: CSVKDPGELFF
DNA: TGCAGCGTAAAGGACCCCGGGGAGCTGTTTTTT

V: TRBV28
D: .
size: few
J: TRBJ2-7
CDR3: CASSSPGPAYEQYF
DNA: TGTGCCAGCAGTAGCCCGGGACCGGCATACGAGCAGTACTTC

V: TRBV5-6
D: .
size: .
J: TRBJ2-2
CDR3: CASSLFGLAGELFF
DNA: TGTGCCAGCAGCTTGTTCGGCCTAGCCGGGGAGCTGTTTTTT

V: TRBV2
D: TRBD2
size: few
J: TRBJ2-1
CDR3: CASRVGLAAYNEQFF
DNA: TGTGCCAGCAGGGTGGGGCTAGCGGCATACAATGAGCAGTTCTTC

V: TRBV13
D: .
size: .
J: TRBJ2-7
CDR3: CASSSTASSYEQYF
DNA: TGTGCCAGCAGCTCCACAGCGAGCTCCTACGAGCAGTACTTC

V: TRBV30
D: .
size: .
J: TRBJ1-2
CDR3: CAWRNYGYTF
DNA: TGTGCCTGGAGAAACTATGGCTACACCTTC

V: TRBV5-6
D: .
size: few
J: TRBJ1-2
CDR3: CASSLGSLKYTF
DNA: TGTGCCAGCAGCTTGGGGTCCCTTAAGTACACCTTC

V: TRBV19
D: .
size: many
J: TRBJ2-1
CDR3: CASSTLDSSYNEQFF
DNA: TGTGCCAGTAGTACCCTTGACAGTTCCTACAATGAGCAGTTCTTC

V: TRBV27
D: TRBD1
size: .
J: TRBJ2-7
CDR3: CASSLWGQGDYEQYF
DNA: TGTGCCAGCAGTTTGTGGGGACAGGGGGACTACGAGCAGTACTTC

V: TRBV29-1
D: .
size: .
J: TRBJ2-2
CDR3: CSVDVAGELFF
DNA: TGCAGCGTTGACGTAGCGGGGGAGCTGTTTTTT

V: TRBV29-1
D: TRBD2
size: .
J: TRBJ2-1
CDR3: CSSRLAGSRSEQFF
DNA: TGCAGCAGCCGACTAGCGGGGAGCCGAAGTGAGCAGTTCTTC

V: TRBV20-1
D: TRBD2
size: .
J: TRBJ2-7
CDR3: CSVLAGNEQYF
DNA: TGCAGTGTGTTAGCGGGGAACGAGCAGTACTTC

V: TRBV9
D: TRBD2
size: .
J: TRBJ2-1
CDR3: CASSEGTSAYNEQFF
DNA: TGTGCCAGCAGCGAAGGGACTAGCGCATACAATGAGCAGTTCTTC

V: TRBV30
D: .
size: .
J: TRBJ2-7
CDR3: CAGKIRSEQYF
DNA: TGTGCCGGGAAGATACGAAGCGAGCAGTACTTC

V: TRBV7-9
D: TRBD2
size: few
J: TRBJ2-6
CDR3: CASSSGGGAEGANVLTF
DNA: TGTGCCAGCAGCTCCGGCGGGGGGGCGGAAGGGGCCAACGTCCTGACTTTC

V: TRBV4-1
D: .
size: few
J: TRBJ2-5
CDR3: CASSLREEETQYF
DNA: TGCGCCAGCAGCCTTCGTGAGGAAGAGACCCAGTACTTC